This T cell receptor (beta chain) was recorded in a study of identifying expanded T cells in peripheral blood. Produced via immunoSEQ multiplex PCR; TCRdb's table is partial and in-frame only. The table lists more than 50,000 clones, about four fifths of them singletons. The germline CDR1 and CDR2 sequences are MNHEY and SVGAGI. CDR3 length: 15 residues. Trimming shortened V by 9 bases and J by 9 bases, and 24 bases separated the two germline ends. This receptor was identified in a person aged 18-70 years in good health. V is TRBV6-5 and J is TRBJ1-3; D perhaps matches TRBD1 (6 bases). What was sequenced was blood. CDR3 region: CASRDSRGLRGTIYF. In DNA form, the CDR3 reads TGTGCCAGTAGGGATTCCAGGGGCCTCCGAGGCACCATATATTTT.